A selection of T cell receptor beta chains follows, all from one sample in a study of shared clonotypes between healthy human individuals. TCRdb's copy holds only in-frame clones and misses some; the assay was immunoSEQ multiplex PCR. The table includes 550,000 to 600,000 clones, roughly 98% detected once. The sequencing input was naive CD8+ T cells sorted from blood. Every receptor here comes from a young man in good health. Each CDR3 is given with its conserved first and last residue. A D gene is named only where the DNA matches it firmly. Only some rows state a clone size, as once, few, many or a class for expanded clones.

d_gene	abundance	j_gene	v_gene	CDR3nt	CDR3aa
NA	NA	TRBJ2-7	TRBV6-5	TGTGCCAGCAGGCCAGACCAGGGTGTTCCGGGCGAGCAGTACTTC	CASRPDQGVPGEQYF
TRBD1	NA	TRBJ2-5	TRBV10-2	TGCGCCAGCAGTGAGTCGACAGGGATAGAGACCCAGTACTTC	CASSESTGIETQYF
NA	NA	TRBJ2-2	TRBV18	TGTGCCAGCTCATCAAGCGAAAAGAACACCGGGGAGCTGTTTTTT	CASSSSEKNTGELFF
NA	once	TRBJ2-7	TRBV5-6	TGTGCCAGCGGATCCGGAGGCAGGGCGGGCGAGCAGTACTTC	CASGSGGRAGEQYF
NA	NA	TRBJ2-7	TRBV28	TGTGCCAGCATCGGGCCGTACGCCTACGAGCAGTACTTC	CASIGPYAYEQYF
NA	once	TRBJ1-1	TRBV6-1	TGTGCCATGCGGACGGGGAACACTGAAGCTTTCTTT	CAMRTGNTEAFF
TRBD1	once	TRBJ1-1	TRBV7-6	TGTGCCAGCAGCTTCCGTTCTCCGGGACAGGGGGCATCTGAAGCTTTCTTT	CASSFRSPGQGASEAFF
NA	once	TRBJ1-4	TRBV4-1	TGCGCCAGCAGCCAAGATCCACCAGCCGGTGGTGAAAAACTGTTTTTT	CASSQDPPAGGEKLFF
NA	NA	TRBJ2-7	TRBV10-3	TGTGCCATCCCAGGGAAAGCGGCGTACGAGCAGTACTTC	CAIPGKAAYEQYF
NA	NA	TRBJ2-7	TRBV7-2	TGTGCCAGCAGCTTAGACGGGACATCCTACGAGCAGTACTTC	CASSLDGTSYEQYF
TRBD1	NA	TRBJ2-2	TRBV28	TGTGCCAGCAGTCAGGGGGCGAACACCGGGGAGCTGTTTTTT	CASSQGANTGELFF
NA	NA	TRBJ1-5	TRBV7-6	TGTGCCAGCAGCCCCGACACCTATCAGCCCCAGCATTTT	CASSPDTYQPQHF
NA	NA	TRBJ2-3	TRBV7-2	TGTGCCAGCAGCTTAGTCGTCTCTGCTCGGGCAGATACGCAGTATTTT	CASSLVVSARADTQYF
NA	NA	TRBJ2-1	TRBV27	TGTGCCAGCAAACAGGTGGGGTTTACCTACAATGAGCAGTTCTTC	CASKQVGFTYNEQFF
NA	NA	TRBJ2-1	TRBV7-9	TGTGCCAGCAGCTTCCCCGCGTTAGGTAATGAGCAGTTCTTC	CASSFPALGNEQFF
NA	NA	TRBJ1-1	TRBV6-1	TGTGCCAGCAGTGAATTGGGGTGGCAGGCTTTCTTT	CASSELGWQAFF
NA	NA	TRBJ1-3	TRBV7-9	TGTGCCAGCAGCCGAATAGCTTGGGATCCCGGAAACACCATATATTTT	CASSRIAWDPGNTIYF
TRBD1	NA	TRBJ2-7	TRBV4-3	TGCGCCAGCAGCCCAGGACAGGGGGCCTACGAGCAGTACTTC	CASSPGQGAYEQYF
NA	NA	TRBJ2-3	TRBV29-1	TGCAGCGTTGATCCCCTAGTGAACACAGATACGCAGTATTTT	CSVDPLVNTDTQYF
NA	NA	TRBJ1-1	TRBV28	TGTGCCAGCAGTTGGGACCGACGGAACACTGAAGCTTTCTTT	CASSWDRRNTEAFF
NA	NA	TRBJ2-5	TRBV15	TGTGCCACCAGCATGGGTGCCGGGGAGACCCAGTACTTC	CATSMGAGETQYF
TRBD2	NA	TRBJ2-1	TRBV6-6	TGTGCCAGCTCGGGGACTAGCGGGAGGGATGAGCAGTTCTTC	CASSGTSGRDEQFF
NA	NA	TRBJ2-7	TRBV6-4	TGTGCCAGCAGTGTGGGGTGGGGGCCCCAATACGAGCAGTACTTC	CASSVGWGPQYEQYF
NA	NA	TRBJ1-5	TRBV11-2	TGTGCCAGCAGCTCCAGGAGTCATCAGCCCCAGCATTTT	CASSSRSHQPQHF
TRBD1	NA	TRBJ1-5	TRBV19	TGTGCCAGTACCCGACCGGGACAGGAAGATCAGCCCCAGCATTTT	CASTRPGQEDQPQHF
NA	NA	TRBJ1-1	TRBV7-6	TGTGCCAGCAGCTCCGTGGGTACCACTGAAGCTTTCTTT	CASSSVGTTEAFF
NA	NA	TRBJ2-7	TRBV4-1	TGCGCCAGCAGCCAAGGTCCGCTTGGGAACGAGCAGTACTTC	CASSQGPLGNEQYF
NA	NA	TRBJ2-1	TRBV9	TGTGCCAGCAGCGAGCCCAAGGATGAGCAGTTCTTC	CASSEPKDEQFF
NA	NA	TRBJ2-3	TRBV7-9	TGTGCCAGCAGCCCCCTAACTCCAGATACGCAGTATTTT	CASSPLTPDTQYF
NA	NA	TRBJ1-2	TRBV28	TGTGCCAGCAGTTCGGTTATCTTCCCGGAGAGGAACTATGGCTACACCTTC	CASSSVIFPERNYGYTF
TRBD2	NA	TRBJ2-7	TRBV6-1	TGTGCCAGCAGGAAACCGGGACTAGCGGGATATAAGCAGTACTTC	CASRKPGLAGYKQYF
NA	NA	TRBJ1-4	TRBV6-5	TGTGCCAGCAGCACAGGGCCGAGTGAAAAACTGTTTTTT	CASSTGPSEKLFF
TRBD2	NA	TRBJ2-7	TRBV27	TGTGCCAGCGGGATAGCGGGCTACGAGCAGTACTTC	CASGIAGYEQYF
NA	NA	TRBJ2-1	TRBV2	TGTGCCAGCAGTCAACCCCGGGGACTTAGTAACAATGAGCAGTTCTTC	CASSQPRGLSNNEQFF
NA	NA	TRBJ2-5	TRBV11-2	TGTGCCAGCAGCAGGTTGGGGGAGACCCAGTACTTC	CASSRLGETQYF
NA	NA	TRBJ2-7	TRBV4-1	TGCGCCAGCAGCCAAGAAGGCGGCGAGCAGTACTTC	CASSQEGGEQYF
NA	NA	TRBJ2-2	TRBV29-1	TGCAGCGTTGGGGGGATTAACACCGGGGAGCTGTTTTTT	CSVGGINTGELFF